What follows is one T cell receptor beta chain and its context. Its antigen is as yet unknown. This specimen belongs to a study of T cells in tumors after PD-1 blockade. Turning to the study itself: Patients received pembrolizumab 200 mg every 3 weeks or cemiplimab 350 mg every 2 weeks. Daily vismodegib 150 mg continued in a subset of anti-PD-1-treated patients.

Whole-study findings and limits: Blood contained about two fifths of the tumor's TCR clonotypes. Only pre- versus post-treatment comparisons showed clonal replacement.

Trimming cost V 1 base and J 7 bases, with 14 bases left between them. The V gene's germline CDR1 is LNHDA and CDR2 SQIVND (reference sequence). The CDR3 runs to 14 residues. The table came from immunoSEQ multiplex PCR; TCRdb's copy has only in-frame clones and leaves some out. The sample holds 4,000 or so clones; around 70% are singletons and the top ten take around 13%. The clonotype was recovered from a human donor with basal cell carcinoma. This material consisted of tumor tissue, taken before anti-PD-1 treatment. V gene TRBV19 combines with J gene TRBJ2-7, with D perhaps matching TRBD1 or TRBD2 (5 bases each). The CDR3 sequence is CASSIVPGSGEQYF. CDR3 DNA sequence: TGTGCCAGTAGTATAGTTCCAGGGTCGGGGGAGCAGTACTTC.